This is a list of T cell receptor beta chains from one sample in a study of early T cells in non-severe SARS-CoV-2 infection. Each CDR3 protein is one row after TCRdb ran MiXCR on the 5' RACE reads. The data contain 55,000 to 80,000 distinct CDR3 sequences, about 9.9% of them singletons. Sequenced: whole blood. These receptors were collected from an adult who was a healthcare worker with PCR-confirmed SARS-CoV-2 infection or an uninfected control (not recorded which). Each CDR3 is given with its conserved first and last residue. A D gene is named only where the DNA matches it firmly. Some rows have no size entry. The others give once, few or many, or a class for an expanded clone.

CDR3 length | J gene | V gene | D gene | clone size | CDR3 protein | CDR3 DNA
14 | TRBJ1-3 | TRBV9 | . | few | CASSVVDGGNTIYF | TGTGCCAGCAGCGTAGTTGACGGTGGAAACACCATATATTTT
20 | TRBJ2-2 | TRBV18 | TRBD1 | many | CASSPLAGTGGLANTGELFF | TGTGCCAGCTCACCATTGGCCGGGACAGGGGGGCTCGCGAACACCGGGGAGCTGTTTTTT
18 | TRBJ2-1 | TRBV20-1 | TRBD2 | many | CSASLLTGTSGGYNEQFF | TGCAGTGCTAGTCTACTAACGGGGACTAGCGGCGGCTACAATGAGCAGTTCTTC
11 | TRBJ2-5 | TRBV19 | . | few | CASKTVVTQYF | TGTGCCAGTAAAACGGTGGTGACCCAGTACTTC
10 | TRBJ2-4 | TRBV13 | . | many | CASSRHIQYF | TGTGCCAGCAGCCGACACATTCAGTACTTC
11 | TRBJ1-3 | TRBV6-1 | . | many | CAIRGGNTIYF | TGTGCCATTCGCGGCGGAAACACCATATATTTT
13 | TRBJ1-1 | TRBV7-2 | . | . | CASSSRVSPEAFF | TGTGCCAGCAGCTCCCGGGTGTCCCCTGAAGCTTTCTTT
14 | TRBJ2-2 | TRBV12-3/TRBV12-4 | . | . | CASSNLAPAGELFF | TGTGCCAGCAGTAATCTAGCGCCGGCCGGGGAGCTGTTTTTT
14 | TRBJ2-1 | TRBV2 | TRBD1 | . | CASSVQGVLNEQFF | TGTGCCAGCAGTGTACAGGGGGTGTTAAATGAGCAGTTCTTC
16 | TRBJ2-1 | TRBV7-3 | . | few | CASSLTGGTTQEEQFF | TGTGCCAGCAGCTTAACGGGCGGGACCACGCAGGAGGAGCAGTTCTTC
14 | TRBJ2-1 | TRBV7-9 | TRBD2 | few | CASSRGGSYNEQFF | TGTGCCAGCAGCCGCGGGGGGTCCTACAATGAGCAGTTCTTC
16 | TRBJ2-3 | TRBV7-2 | TRBD2 | many | CASSLVSGMGPDTQYF | TGTGCCAGCAGCCTAGTTAGCGGGATGGGTCCAGATACGCAGTATTTT
14 | TRBJ1-2 | TRBV12-3/TRBV12-4 | . | many | CASSPAGARYGYTF | TGTGCCAGCAGTCCGGCCGGGGCTCGGTATGGCTACACCTTC
14 | TRBJ1-1 | TRBV12-3/TRBV12-4 | . | . | CASRRLQGSTEAFF | TGTGCCAGCCGGCGGCTTCAAGGGAGCACTGAAGCTTTCTTT
14 | TRBJ2-1 | TRBV12-3/TRBV12-4 | TRBD1 | many | CASSPRTGGDEQFF | TGTGCCAGCAGTCCCAGGACAGGGGGAGATGAGCAGTTCTTC
17 | TRBJ2-1 | TRBV16 | . | many | CASSQLSGVSSYNEQFF | TGTGCCAGCAGCCAATTATCGGGGGTAAGCTCCTACAATGAGCAGTTCTTC
10 | TRBJ2-1 | TRBV29-1 | . | few | CSVAAVGQFF | TGCAGCGTTGCGGCAGTTGGGCAGTTCTTC
13 | TRBJ1-6 | TRBV6-5 | . | many | CASSYGGLSPLHF | TGTGCCAGCAGTTATGGGGGGTTGTCACCCCTCCACTTT
14 | TRBJ2-3 | TRBV12-3/TRBV12-4 | . | many | CASSSDWGTDTQYF | TGTGCCAGCAGTTCGGACTGGGGCACAGATACGCAGTATTTT
16 | TRBJ1-4 | TRBV5-1 | . | . | CASSPEGQTINEKLFF | TGCGCCAGCAGCCCGGAAGGGCAGACGATTAATGAAAAACTGTTTTTT
15 | TRBJ1-1 | TRBV6-1 | TRBD1 | many | CASSSQRQGRTEAFF | TGTGCCAGCAGTTCACAAAGACAGGGTCGGACTGAAGCTTTCTTT